These T cell receptor beta chains were read from a single sample in a study of vaccination and CD4 T cells after COVID-19. TCRdb reprocessed the PCR reads via MiXCR and lists one record per CDR3 protein. The data contain over 10,000 distinct CDR3 sequences, approximately 44% of them singletons. No cognate antigen is known for these TCRs. Sequenced sample: CD4+ T cells from blood, cultured in vitro. The receptors here all came from a human donor who had recovered from COVID-19. CDR3s leave out the opening cysteine and the closing phenylalanine or tryptophan. D genes are given only for firm matches. Expanded clones get a size class; other rows say once, few or many, or leave the size out.

clone_size,v_call,d_call,cdr3_aa
NA,TRBV3-1,NA,ASSRIAGTNTGELF
few,TRBV20-1,TRBD2,SARSSGRAGTDTQY
NA,TRBV20-1,NA,SASGDSRAGAF
few,TRBV30,NA,AWGGSQETQY
NA,TRBV5-4,NA,ASSWDQLSYNEQF
NA,TRBV21-1,NA,ASSKCQVNEKLF
few,TRBV10-1,NA,ASSGGNSYEQY
few,TRBV12-3/TRBV12-4,NA,ASSLLPLDEQF
NA,TRBV2,NA,ASSADGISNQPQH
NA,TRBV19,NA,ASSMGVVADTQY
NA,TRBV7-9,NA,ASRDFRTNTEAF
NA,TRBV14,NA,ASSQDPPDTEAF
NA,TRBV18,NA,ASSPYAGPGGYT
few,TRBV19,TRBD1,ASSDVPGQGAVF
NA,TRBV18,NA,ASSPPTSPGELF
NA,TRBV2,TRBD2,ASSERSGEGRGYYEQY
medium-sized,TRBV7-8,NA,ASSARLEVTGKQF
few,TRBV20-1,TRBD1,SATRNPTGKGYT
few,TRBV7-9,NA,ASSELGADNSPLH
few,TRBV12-3/TRBV12-4,TRBD1,ASRSGTGVEKLF
once,TRBV7-2,NA,ASTLPTRSEQY
once,TRBV19,NA,ASSMKTEAF
few,TRBV20-1,NA,SARGPGARELF
NA,TRBV11-2,TRBD2,ASSLLSGGYEQY
once,TRBV28,NA,ASSLDSPTGELF
NA,TRBV5-1,NA,ASSPGGFEHSPLH
NA,TRBV19,NA,ASTRGGLNTEAF
NA,TRBV10-3,TRBD1,AISRQGSNQPQH
NA,TRBV5-4,TRBD2,ASSSGLAASYNEQF
NA,TRBV7-9,TRBD1,ASSVLGTATEAF
few,TRBV7-2,TRBD1,ASSFPGTGGSGYT
NA,TRBV7-2,NA,ASSLGWLNEQF
few,TRBV27,TRBD1,ASSKGRDRGYGYT
once,TRBV20-1,TRBD1,SASTGVHSNQPRH
few,TRBV25-1,TRBD2,ASSVSGLTHYEQY
NA,TRBV7-3,NA,ASSSQGGSYNEQF
NA,TRBV7-2,NA,ASSLDGGGSYNEQF
NA,TRBV7-9,NA,ASSYSGSSTDTQY
NA,TRBV19,NA,ASSIYDAGVDYGYT
NA,TRBV6-1,TRBD1,ASSDRGQGADTQY
NA,TRBV11-2,TRBD2,ASSPRLAPFQETQY
NA,TRBV7-2,TRBD2,ASSSRGLAATYEQY
NA,TRBV5-4,TRBD2,ASSLGGGRGTDTQY